This record looks at one T cell receptor (beta chain) sequence and its context. At one end the junction does not follow the germline gene, possibly because of a read error. This sample stems from a study of cytomegalovirus exposure and HLA in healthy donors. Study summary: Within the Caucasian-associated ancestry cluster were 65% to 85% of the roughly 400 genotyped donors.

The study ran its PCR with 60 Vbeta and 13 Jbeta primers. The repertoire was sequenced with immunoSEQ multiplex PCR; TCRdb's copy has only in-frame clones and lacks some. The table has about 250,000 clones, 72% seen once; the top ten hold around 2.3%. Material for sequencing was PBMCs. This TCR came from a female donor in good health and CMV-seronegative.

The CDR3 DNA reads as TGTACCAGCAGTGAATATGGCAGGGCGAACTCTGGAAACACCATATATTTT. Its protein product is CTSSEYGRANSGNTIYF. The J gene is TRBJ1-3, the V gene TRBV25-1; D is perhaps TRBD1 (5 bases). Looked up from germline, CDR1 is MGHDK and CDR2 is SYGVNS. The CDR3 sequence is 17 residues long.